By share of the sample, the clone carrying this T cell receptor beta chain is medium-sized (0.01 to 0.1%). Its antigen is unknown. Time point defined: sample taken at primary tumor resection. Samples were donated by 72 untreated early-stage non-small cell lung cancer patients. Tumor, nontumor lung or frozen PBMC supplied whole RNA that was sequenced unsorted. TCRdb re-called the 5' RACE reads with MiXCR, one entry per CDR3 protein. The sample has about 10,000 distinct CDR3 sequences, about an eighth seen once. The record originates from a study of spatial heterogeneity in lung cancer. Across the study: Alpha-chain sequences were consistently detected in smaller numbers than beta-chain sequences. In raw reads, more than nine appearances on average were recorded for each unique TCR and UMI combination. General study points: Tumoral mutation counts were tracked by counts of expanded intratumoral alpha and beta TCRs.

From germline, CDR1 is LGHNT and CDR2 FRNRAP. The junction had 9 bases not matched to a gene; V was cut back by 6 bases and J by 5 bases. This CDR3 region has 14 residues. The sequence came from a female donor with early-stage non-small cell lung cancer. The chain couples TRBV12-5 to TRBJ1-2, with 7 bases lining up with TRBD1. Sequenced material: lung tumor tissue, taken at surgery. CDR3 loop: CASGPTGVGYGYTF. The CDR3 DNA follows: TGTGCTAGTGGCCCCACAGGGGTCGGTTATGGCTACACCTTC. Full variable domain (missing parts from reference TRBV12-5 and TRBJ1-2): DARVTQTPRHKVTEMGQEVTMRCQPILGHNTVFWYRQTMMQGLELLAYFRNRAPLDDSGMPKDRFSAEMPDATLATLKIQPSEPRDSAVYFCASGPTGVGYGYTFGSGTRLTVV.